The entry that follows covers one T cell receptor (beta chain) sequence. The authors' processing: Estimation of nucleated cell counts relied on the amplification of reference gene primers. The repertoire was sequenced with immunoSEQ multiplex PCR; TCRdb's copy has only in-frame clones and lacks some. V and J calls and clone size come straight from that table; D and trimming were deduced from the DNA. The sample lists fewer than 35,000 clones; approximately 85% were seen once. The record originates from a study of blood T cell repertoires in COVID-19. Across the whole study: Samples taken during acute and convalescent COVID-19 were collected in the United States, Italy and Spain. The analysed material was cDNA or gDNA that came from T cells, B-cell-depleted T cells, or PBMCs.

CDR1 and CDR2 from the germline V gene are SGHAT and FQNNGV. V lost 5 bases, J lost 4 bases, and 6 bases lay in between. The CDR3 runs to 13 residues. This TCR was recovered from a man at least 80 years old with active COVID-19. The specimen was peripheral blood. The genes are TRBV11-2 and TRBJ1-6; no definite D call. The CDR3: CASSGGYNSPLHF. DNA of the CDR3: TGTGCCAGCAGCGGAGGATATAATTCACCCCTCCACTTT.